The next 2 T cell receptor beta chains were all read from a single sample in a study of cytomegalovirus exposure and HLA in healthy donors (dated by TCRdb to the late 2010s). Libraries were built with the immunoSEQ multiplex PCR assay. For the multiplex PCR, a mixture combining 60 forward primers for TCR Vbeta segments and 13 reverse primers for TCR Jbeta segments was used. TCRdb mirrors the immuneACCESS table, restricted to in-frame sequences. Some clones are absent from its copies; in checked studies, under half trace to an unresolved V gene, and the reason for the others is unknown. The table held for this sample gives about 75,000 clones. The ten largest clones add up to 3% to 4% of the sample. The specimen was PBMCs. These TCRs come from a man aged 18 to 29 in good health and CMV-seropositive.

The chain joins TRBV5-5 to TRBJ1-5; D is unresolved. The CDR3 loop spans 13 amino acids. Between the trimmed V and J ends, which lost 2 bases and 4 bases, there was a span of 7 bases. Per the germline V gene, CDR1 is SGHKS and CDR2 is YYEKEE (reference sequence). The CDR3 sequence: CASSFVDNQPQHF. Written as DNA, the CDR3 is TGTGCCAGCAGCTTTGTAGATAATCAGCCCCAGCATTTT.

The chain carries TRBV18 and TRBJ2-3, with D perhaps matching TRBD1 (5 bases). Trimming left V 3 bases short and J 2 bases short, with 12 bases between. Germline loops: CDR1 KGHSH, CDR2 LQKENI. This CDR3 region has 15 residues. As DNA, the CDR3 is TGTGCCAGCTCACCGACAGTTGGTGTCACAGATACGCAGTATTTT. Residues: CASSPTVGVTDTQYF.